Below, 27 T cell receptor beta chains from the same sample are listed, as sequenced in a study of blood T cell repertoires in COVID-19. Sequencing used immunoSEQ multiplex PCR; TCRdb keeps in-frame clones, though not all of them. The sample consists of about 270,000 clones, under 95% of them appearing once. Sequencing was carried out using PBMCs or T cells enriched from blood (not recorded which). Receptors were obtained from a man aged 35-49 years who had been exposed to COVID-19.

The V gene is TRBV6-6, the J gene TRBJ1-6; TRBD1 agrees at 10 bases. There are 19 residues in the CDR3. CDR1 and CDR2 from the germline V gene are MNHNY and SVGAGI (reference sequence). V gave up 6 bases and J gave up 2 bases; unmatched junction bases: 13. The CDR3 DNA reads TGTGCCAGCAGCCGAATCCCGGGACAGGGGATAACCTATAATTCACCCCTCCACTTT. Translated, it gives CASSRIPGQGITYNSPLHF.

This CDR3 is CASSSQPQRLPYEQYF. The CDR3 nucleotides read TGTGCCAGCAGCTCCCAGCCGCAGCGCTTACCCTACGAGCAGTACTTC. V is TRBV7-9 and J is TRBJ2-7, with no clear D. Germline CDR1 reads SEHNR; CDR2 reads FQNEAQ (reference sequence). The CDR3 contains 16 residues. The V and J ends lost 4 bases and 2 bases respectively, with 18 bases between them.

The DNA for the CDR3 is TGTGCCAGCAGGGCAGGGGTAACTAACTATGGCTACACCTTC. This sequence encodes CASRAGVTNYGYTF. This rearrangement joins TRBV27 to TRBJ1-2, with D possibly being TRBD1 (6 bases). Germline V gene lookup returns CDR1 MNHEY and CDR2 SMNVEV (reference sequence). The CDR3 covers 14 residues. V was trimmed by 6 bases and J by 0 bases, leaving 11 bases between them.

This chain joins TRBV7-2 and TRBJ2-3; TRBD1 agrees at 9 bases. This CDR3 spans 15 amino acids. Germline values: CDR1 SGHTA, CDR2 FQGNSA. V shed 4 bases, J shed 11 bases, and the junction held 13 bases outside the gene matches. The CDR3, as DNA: TGTGCCAGCAGCTCCTCCGGGACAGGGACTAACGGGCAGTATTTT. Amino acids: CASSSSGTGTNGQYF.

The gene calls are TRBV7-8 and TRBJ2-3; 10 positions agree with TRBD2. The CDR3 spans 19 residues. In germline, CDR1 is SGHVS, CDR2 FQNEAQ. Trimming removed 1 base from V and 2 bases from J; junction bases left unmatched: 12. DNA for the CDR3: TGTGCCAGCAGCTTAGTAAACGCGTTGCTAGCGGGGGTCACAGATACGCAGTATTTT. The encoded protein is CASSLVNALLAGVTDTQYF.

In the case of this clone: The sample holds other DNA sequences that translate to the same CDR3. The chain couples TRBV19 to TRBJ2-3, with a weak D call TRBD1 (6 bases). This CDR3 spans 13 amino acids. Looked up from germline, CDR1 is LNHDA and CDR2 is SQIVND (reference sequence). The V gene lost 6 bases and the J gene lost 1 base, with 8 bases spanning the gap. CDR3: CASSRQGTDTQYF. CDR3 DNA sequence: TGTGCCAGTAGCCGACAGGGCACAGATACGCAGTATTTT. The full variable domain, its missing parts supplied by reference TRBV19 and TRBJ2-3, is DGGITQSPKYLFRKEGQNVTLSCEQNLNHDAMYWYRQDPGQGLRLIYYSQIVNDFQKGDIAEGYSVSREKKESFPLTVTSAQKNPTAFYLCASSRQGTDTQYFGPGTRLTVL.

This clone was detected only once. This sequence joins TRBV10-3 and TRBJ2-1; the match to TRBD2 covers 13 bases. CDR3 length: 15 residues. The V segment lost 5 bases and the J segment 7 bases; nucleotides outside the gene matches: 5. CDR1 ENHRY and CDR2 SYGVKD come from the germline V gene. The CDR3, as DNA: TGTGCCATCAGTACTAGCGGGAGGGCCGGAAATGAGCAGTTCTTC. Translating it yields CAISTSGRAGNEQFF.

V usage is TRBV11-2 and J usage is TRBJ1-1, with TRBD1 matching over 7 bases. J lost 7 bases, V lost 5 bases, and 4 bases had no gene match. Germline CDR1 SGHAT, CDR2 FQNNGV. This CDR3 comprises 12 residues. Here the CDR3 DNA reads TGTGCCAGCAGCCGACAGGGAGATGAAGCTTTCTTT. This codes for CASSRQGDEAFF.

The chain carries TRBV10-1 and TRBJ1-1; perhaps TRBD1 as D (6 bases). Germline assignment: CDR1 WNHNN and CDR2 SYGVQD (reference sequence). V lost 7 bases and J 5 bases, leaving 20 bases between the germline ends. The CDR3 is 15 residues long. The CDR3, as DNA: TGCGCCAGCATGGGGCTACAGGGTAAGCATACTGAAGCTTTCTTT. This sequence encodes CASMGLQGKHTEAFF.

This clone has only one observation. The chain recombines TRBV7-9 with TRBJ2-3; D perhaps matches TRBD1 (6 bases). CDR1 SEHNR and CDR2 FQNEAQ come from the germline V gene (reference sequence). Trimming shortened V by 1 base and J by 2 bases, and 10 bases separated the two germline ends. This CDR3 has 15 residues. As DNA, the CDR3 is TGTGCCAGCAGCTTAGTCACAGGGAACACAGATACGCAGTATTTT. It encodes CASSLVTGNTDTQYF.

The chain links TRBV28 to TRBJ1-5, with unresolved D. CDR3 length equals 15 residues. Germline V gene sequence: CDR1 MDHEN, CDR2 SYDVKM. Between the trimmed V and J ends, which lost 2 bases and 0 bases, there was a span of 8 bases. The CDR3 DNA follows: TGTGCCAGCAGTTTAATTACGGTTAGCAATCAGCCCCAGCATTTT. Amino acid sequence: CASSLITVSNQPQHF.

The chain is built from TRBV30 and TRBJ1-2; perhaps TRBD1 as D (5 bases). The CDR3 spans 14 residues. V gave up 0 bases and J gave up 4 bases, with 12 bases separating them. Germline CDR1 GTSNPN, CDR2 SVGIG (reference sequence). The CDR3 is CAWSVSRAIYGYTF. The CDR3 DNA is TGTGCCTGGAGTGTATCCAGGGCCATCTATGGCTACACCTTC.

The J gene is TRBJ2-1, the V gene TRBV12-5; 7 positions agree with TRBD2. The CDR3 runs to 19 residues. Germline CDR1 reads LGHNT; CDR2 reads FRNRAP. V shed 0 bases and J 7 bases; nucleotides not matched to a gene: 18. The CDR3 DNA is TGTGCTAGTGGTTTGGTACAGGCGGGAGCACACCATACGGGGAATGAGCAGTTCTTC. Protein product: CASGLVQAGAHHTGNEQFF. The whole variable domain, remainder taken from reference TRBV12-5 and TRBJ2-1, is DARVTQTPRHKVTEMGQEVTMRCQPILGHNTVFWYRQTMMQGLELLAYFRNRAPLDDSGMPKDRFSAEMPDATLATLKIQPSEPRDSAVYFCASGLVQAGAHHTGNEQFFGPGTRLTVL.

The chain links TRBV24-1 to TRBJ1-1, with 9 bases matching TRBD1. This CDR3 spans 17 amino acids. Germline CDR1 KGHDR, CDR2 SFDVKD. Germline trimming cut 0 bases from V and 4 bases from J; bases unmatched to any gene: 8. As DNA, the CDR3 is TGTGCCACCAGTGATTTGACAGGGGGCGATTTAGGCACTGAAGCTTTCTTT. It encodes CATSDLTGGDLGTEAFF.

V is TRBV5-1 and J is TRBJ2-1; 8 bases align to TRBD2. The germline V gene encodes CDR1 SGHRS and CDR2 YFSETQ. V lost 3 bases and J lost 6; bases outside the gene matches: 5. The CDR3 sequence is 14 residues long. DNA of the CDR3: TGCGCCAGCAGCTCGGGACTAGAAAGCAATGAGCAGTTCTTC. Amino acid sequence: CASSSGLESNEQFF.

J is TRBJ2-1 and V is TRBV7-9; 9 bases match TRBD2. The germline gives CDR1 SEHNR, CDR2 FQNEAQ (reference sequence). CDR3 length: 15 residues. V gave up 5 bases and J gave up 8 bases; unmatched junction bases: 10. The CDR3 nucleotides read TGTGCCAGCAGCATTAGACTAGCGGAATACCATGAGCAGTTCTTC. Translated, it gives CASSIRLAEYHEQFF.

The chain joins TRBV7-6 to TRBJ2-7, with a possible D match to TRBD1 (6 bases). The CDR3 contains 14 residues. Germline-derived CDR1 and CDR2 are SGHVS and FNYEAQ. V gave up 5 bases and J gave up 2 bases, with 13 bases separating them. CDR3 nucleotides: TGTGCCAGCAGCCGATCAGGGGTGGCCTACGAGCAGTACTTC. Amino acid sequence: CASSRSGVAYEQYF. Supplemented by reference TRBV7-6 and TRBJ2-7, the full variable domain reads GAGVSQSPRYKVTKRGQDVALRCDPISGHVSLYWYRQALGQGPEFLTYFNYEAQQDKSGLPNDRFSAERPEGSISTLTIQRTEQRDSAMYRCASSRSGVAYEQYFGPGTRLTVT.

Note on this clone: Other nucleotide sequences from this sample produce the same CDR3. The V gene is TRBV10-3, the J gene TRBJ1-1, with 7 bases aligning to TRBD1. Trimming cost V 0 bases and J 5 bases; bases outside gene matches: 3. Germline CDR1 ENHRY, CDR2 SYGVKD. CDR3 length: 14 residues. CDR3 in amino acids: CAISESPGGTEAFF. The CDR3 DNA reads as TGTGCCATCAGTGAGTCTCCAGGGGGGACTGAAGCTTTCTTT.

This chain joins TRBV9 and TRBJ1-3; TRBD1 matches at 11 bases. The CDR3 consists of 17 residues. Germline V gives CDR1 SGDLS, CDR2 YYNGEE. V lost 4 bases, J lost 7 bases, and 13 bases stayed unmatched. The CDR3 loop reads CASSHHLSGTGGNTIYF. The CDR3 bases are TGTGCCAGCAGCCACCACCTTTCCGGGACAGGGGGTAACACCATATATTTT.

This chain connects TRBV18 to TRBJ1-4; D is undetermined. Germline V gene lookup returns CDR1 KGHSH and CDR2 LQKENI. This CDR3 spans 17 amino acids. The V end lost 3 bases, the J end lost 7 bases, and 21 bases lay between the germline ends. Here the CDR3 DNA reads TGTGCCAGCTCACCCGCCCGGGCGCGAGGGATGGGTGAAAAACTGTTTTTT. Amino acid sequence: CASSPARARGMGEKLFF.

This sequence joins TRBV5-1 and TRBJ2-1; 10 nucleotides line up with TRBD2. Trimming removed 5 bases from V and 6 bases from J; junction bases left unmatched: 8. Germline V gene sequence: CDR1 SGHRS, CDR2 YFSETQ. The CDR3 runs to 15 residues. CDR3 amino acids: CASSEGLAGVNEQFF. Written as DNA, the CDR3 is TGCGCCAGCAGTGAAGGTCTAGCGGGAGTCAATGAGCAGTTCTTC.

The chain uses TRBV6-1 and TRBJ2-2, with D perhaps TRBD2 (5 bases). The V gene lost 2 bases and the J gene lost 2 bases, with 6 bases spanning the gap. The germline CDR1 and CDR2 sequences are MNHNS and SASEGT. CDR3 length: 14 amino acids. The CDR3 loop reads CASSEPGNTGELFF. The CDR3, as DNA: TGTGCCAGCAGTGAACCGGGAAACACCGGGGAGCTGTTTTTT.

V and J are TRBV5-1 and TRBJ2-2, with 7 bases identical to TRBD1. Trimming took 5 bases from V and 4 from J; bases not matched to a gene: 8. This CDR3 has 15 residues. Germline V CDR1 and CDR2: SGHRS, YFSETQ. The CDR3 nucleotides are TGCGCCAGCAGTCGAGAGGGGGCGAGCACCGGGGAGCTGTTTTTT. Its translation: CASSREGASTGELFF.

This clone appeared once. CDR3 in amino acids: CASSKGLAGAVPYEQYF. CDR3 DNA: TGTGCCAGCAGCAAGGGACTAGCGGGAGCAGTTCCATACGAGCAGTACTTC. This rearrangement joins TRBV5-4 to TRBJ2-7; 14 nucleotides agree with TRBD2. Trimming at V came to 4 bases and at J to 4 bases, leaving 10 bases not matched to a gene. The V gene's germline CDR1 is SGHNT and CDR2 YYREEE (reference sequence). The CDR3 consists of 17 residues.

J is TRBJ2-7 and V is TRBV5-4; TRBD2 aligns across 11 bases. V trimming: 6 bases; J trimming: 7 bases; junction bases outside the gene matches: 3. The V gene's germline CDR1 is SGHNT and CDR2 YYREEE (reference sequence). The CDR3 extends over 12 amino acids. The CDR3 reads CASTSSGREQYF. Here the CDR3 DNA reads TGTGCCAGCACCTCTAGCGGGAGGGAGCAGTACTTC.

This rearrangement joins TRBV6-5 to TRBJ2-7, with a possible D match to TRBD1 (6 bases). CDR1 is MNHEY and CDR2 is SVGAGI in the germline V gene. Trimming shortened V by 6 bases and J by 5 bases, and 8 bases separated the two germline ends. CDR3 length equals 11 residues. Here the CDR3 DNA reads TGTGCCAGCAGCTGGGGGCACGAGCAGTACTTC. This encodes CASSWGHEQYF.

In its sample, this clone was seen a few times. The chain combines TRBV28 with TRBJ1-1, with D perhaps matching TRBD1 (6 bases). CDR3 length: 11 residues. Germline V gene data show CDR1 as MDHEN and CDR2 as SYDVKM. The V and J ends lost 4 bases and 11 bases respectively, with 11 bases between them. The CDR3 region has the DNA TGTGCCAGCAGTTCTACAGACAGGGCTTTCTTT. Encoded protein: CASSSTDRAFF.